The following is a T cell receptor (beta chain) sequence with its context. The antigen this receptor binds is unknown. Per-base quality was not reported, and no clone a single base away is much larger than it. Another Seattle source contributed samples from volunteer blood donors who had recovered from COVID-19. Whole blood was collected in K2EDTA tubes by collaborating institutions according to the institutions' own protocols. For TCRbeta analysis, collaborator samples were shipped as frozen whole blood, as isolated PBMCs, or as DNA extracted from either sample type. The record originates from a study of blood T cell repertoires in COVID-19 (dated by TCRdb to 2020 to 2021). Background for the entire study: Samples covering the acute and convalescent phases of COVID-19 were provided by collaborators in the United States, Italy and Spain. The samples were drawn from the first 160 participants of the ongoing ImmuneRACE study and from 1,254 subjects provided by 6 global collaborators. Where available, HLA class I and class II types were obtained from metadata supplied by the sample provider rather than from assay-based typing. The repertoires were made available in a free public database intended to serve as a resource for research on the immune response to SARS-CoV-2. Deeply sampled blood TCRbeta repertoires from subjects exposed to, actively infected with, or recovered from COVID-19 were included in the dataset. The material from the prospective study consisted of cDNA or gDNA derived from T cells, B-cell-depleted T cells, or PBMCs. A de-identified subject ID, COVID-19 status, age in years and sex were almost always included in the sample metadata.

The paper as a whole reports these results and caveats: The quantity of clinical and demographic metadata differed by source and by participant and was supplied without curation.

TCRbeta CDR3 regions were amplified from genomic DNA by means of the immunoSEQ Assay, a bias-controlled multiplex PCR. Processing in the source paper ran as follows. The number of nucleated cells in each sample was estimated by amplification of reference gene primers within the assay. To quantify the absolute abundance of each unique TCRbeta CDR3 rearrangement, sequence reads were collapsed and filtered. Productive Simpson clonality was computed per sample as the square root of Simpson's diversity index over productive rearrangements. The immuneACCESS repertoire file appears here via TCRdb, limited to in-frame rearrangements. These files lack a portion of the clones; in checked studies, under half of the deficit traces to unresolved V genes, and the cause of the others is not known. The D gene and trimming were derived from the DNA, and the V and J assignments and clone size from that table. The table for this sample lists a few hundred thousand clones; 86% of them were counted only once. Approximately 9.4% of the sample belongs to the ten largest clones.

Via the germline V gene (reference sequence), CDR1 is MNHEY and CDR2 SMNVEV. V and J lose 8 bases and 7 bases, and a span of 23 bases separates them. There are 15 amino acids in the CDR3, from cysteine to phenylalanine inclusive. The CDR3 DNA has 45 bases and is translated from base 1. This TCR derives from a middle-aged man who had recovered from COVID-19. Sample: peripheral blood. This receptor chain uses TRBV27 and TRBJ2-5, with a weak D call of TRBD1 (6 bases match). The bases are TGTGCCAGCCGTCAAAGGACAGTCGCTTATTGGACCCAGTACTTC. Its translation is CASRQRTVAYWTQYF.